The sample holds a few counts of the clone carrying this T cell receptor (beta chain). These data belong to a study of technical replicates of blood from a few donors. Generated by immunoSEQ multiplex PCR, the TCRdb table keeps only in-frame clones and is missing some. The sample shows about 79,000 clones, 94% of them seen only once. The sequenced sample consisted of T cells isolated from PBMCs. This TCR was recovered from a human donor in good health.

The CDR3 loop reads CASSNRGTEAFF. The CDR3 DNA reads as TGCGCCAGCAGCAACAGGGGGACTGAAGCTTTCTTT. V usage is TRBV10-1 and J usage is TRBJ1-1; 8 bases are a match to TRBD1. The V segment lost 6 bases and the J segment 5 bases; nucleotides outside the gene matches: 2. Germline CDR1 is WNHNN and CDR2 is SYGVQD (reference sequence). The CDR3 spans 12 residues.